A few counts support the clone carrying this TCR beta chain. V was pared by 7 bases and J by 6 bases, with 7 bases between. CDR1 and CDR2 from the germline V gene are SGDLS and YYNGEE. The CDR3 consists of 11 residues. Researchers ran the assay at a deep level. TCRdb's table, derived via immunoSEQ multiplex PCR, lists solely in-frame clones and lacks some. The sample lists a few million clones; 90% to 95% were seen once. This sample was taken from a study of shared clonotypes between healthy human individuals. This TCR was sampled from a man aged 18 to 30 in good health. The specimen was naive CD4+ T cells sorted from blood. Subset defined: CD45RA+ positively selected. The V call is TRBV9, the J call TRBJ1-4; no clear D gene. The CDR3 spells CASVTDEKLFF. CDR3 nucleotides: TGTGCCAGCGTCACAGATGAAAAACTGTTTTTT.